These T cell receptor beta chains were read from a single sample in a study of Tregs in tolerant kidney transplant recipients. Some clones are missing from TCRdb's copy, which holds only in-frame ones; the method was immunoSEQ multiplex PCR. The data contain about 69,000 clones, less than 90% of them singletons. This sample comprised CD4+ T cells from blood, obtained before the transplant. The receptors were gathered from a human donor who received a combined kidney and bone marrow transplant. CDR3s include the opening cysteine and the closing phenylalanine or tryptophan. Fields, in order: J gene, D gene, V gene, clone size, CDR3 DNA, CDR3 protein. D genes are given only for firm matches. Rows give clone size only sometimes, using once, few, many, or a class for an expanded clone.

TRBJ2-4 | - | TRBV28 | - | TGTGCCAGCAGTTTAGGTGGACAGGCCAAAAACATTCAGTACTTC | CASSLGGQAKNIQYF
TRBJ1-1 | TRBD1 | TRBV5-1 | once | TGCGCCAGCCGAGAAGGGGGCAAGAACACTGAAGCTTTCTTT | CASREGGKNTEAFF
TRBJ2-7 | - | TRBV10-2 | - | TGCGCCAGCAGCCTGCGAGGAGCCCACGAGCAGTACTTC | CASSLRGAHEQYF
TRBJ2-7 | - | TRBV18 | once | TGTGCCAGCTCACCCGGGAACTTTTACGAGCAGTACTTC | CASSPGNFYEQYF
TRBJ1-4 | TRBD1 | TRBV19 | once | TGTGCCAGTAGTAGGTCAGAGGGGGCCAAACTGTTTTTT | CASSRSEGAKLFF
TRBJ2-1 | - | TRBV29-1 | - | TGCAGCGTTGGCGGTTCCTCCTACAATGAGCAGTTCTTC | CSVGGSSYNEQFF
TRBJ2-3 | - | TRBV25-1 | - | TGTGCCAGCGGGGACTCGGGGGGCGGAGATACGCAGTATTTT | CASGDSGGGDTQYF
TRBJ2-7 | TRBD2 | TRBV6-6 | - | TGTGCCAGCAGTTACTCGGCTAGCGGGATAGGCGAGCAGTACTTC | CASSYSASGIGEQYF
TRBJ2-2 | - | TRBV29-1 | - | TGCAGCGTCGGAGGGCCGGGCGGGGAGCTGTTTTTT | CSVGGPGGELFF
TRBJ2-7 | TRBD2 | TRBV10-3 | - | TGTGCCATCAGTGAGCCGGGAGGCTCCTTAAGGCAGTACTTC | CAISEPGGSLRQYF
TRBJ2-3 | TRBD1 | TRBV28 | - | TGTGCCAGCTCCTCGGGGGGACAGGGGGCCGATACGCAGTATTTT | CASSSGGQGADTQYF
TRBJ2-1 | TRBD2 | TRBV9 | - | TGTGCCAGCAGCGTAGGGACTAGCGGGACCAATGAGCAGTTCTTC | CASSVGTSGTNEQFF
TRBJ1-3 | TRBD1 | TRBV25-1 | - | TGTGCCAGCAGTGCGGGACAGGGGAATATTGGGAACACCATATATTTT | CASSAGQGNIGNTIYF
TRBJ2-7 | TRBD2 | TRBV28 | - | TGTGCCAGCAGTTTCCCCTCGGTAGCGGGAATCGAGCAGTACTTC | CASSFPSVAGIEQYF
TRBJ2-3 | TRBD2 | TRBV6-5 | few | TGTGCCAGCAGGCCGAGCGGGAGTCGCGCAGATACGCAGTATTTT | CASRPSGSRADTQYF
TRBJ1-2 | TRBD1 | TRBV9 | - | TGTGCCAGCAGCGGGCAAGGGGGCAGCTATGGCTACACCTTC | CASSGQGGSYGYTF
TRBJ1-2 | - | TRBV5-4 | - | TGTGCCAGCAGCTTGGGTCTCGAGGGATATGGCTACACCTTC | CASSLGLEGYGYTF
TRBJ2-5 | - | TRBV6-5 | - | TGTGCCAGCAGTCCCCGACACCTCCCTGAGACCCAGTACTTC | CASSPRHLPETQYF
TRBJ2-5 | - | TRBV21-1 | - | TGTGCCAGGACCGCGAGGACAGGTTACCAAGAGACCCAGTACTTC | CARTARTGYQETQYF
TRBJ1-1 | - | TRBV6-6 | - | TGTGCCAGCAGTCTAGCAGAAGAAGCTTTCTTT | CASSLAEEAFF
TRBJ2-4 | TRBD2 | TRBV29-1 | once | TGCAGCGTGATTAGCGGGAGGGCCGTCAACATTCAGTACTTC | CSVISGRAVNIQYF
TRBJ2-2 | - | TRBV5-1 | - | TGCGCCAGCAGCTTCAATCCAGGGGAAACCGGGGAGCTGTTTTTT | CASSFNPGETGELFF
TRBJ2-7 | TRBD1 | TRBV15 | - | TGTGCCACCAGCAGACTAACCGGGACAGGTGGGTTGGACGAGCAGTACTTC | CATSRLTGTGGLDEQYF
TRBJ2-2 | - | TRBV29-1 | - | TGCAGCGTTGAAGGAGGAGCGAACACCGGGGAGCTGTTTTTT | CSVEGGANTGELFF
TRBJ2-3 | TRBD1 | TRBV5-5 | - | TGTGCCAGCAGCTTGGTAAGGGACAGGGCGACAGATACGCAGTATTTT | CASSLVRDRATDTQYF
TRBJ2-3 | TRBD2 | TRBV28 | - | TGTGCCAGCAGTTTATGGGGGGGACTATCCACACAGATTACGCAGTATTTT | CASSLWGGLSTQITQYF
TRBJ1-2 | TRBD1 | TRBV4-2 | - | TGTGCCAGCAGCCAAGATAAAAGGACAGGGTATGGCTACACCTTC | CASSQDKRTGYGYTF
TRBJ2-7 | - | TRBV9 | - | TGTGCCACCCTAAGCTCCTACGAGCAGTACTTC | CATLSSYEQYF
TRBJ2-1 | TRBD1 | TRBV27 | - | TGTGCCAGCAGCCACGACAGGGACATCTACAATGAGCAGTTCTTC | CASSHDRDIYNEQFF
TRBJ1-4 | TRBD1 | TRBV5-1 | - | TGCGCCAGCAGCGACAGGGTCAGTGGGGATGAAAAACTGTTTTTT | CASSDRVSGDEKLFF
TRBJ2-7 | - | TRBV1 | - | TGCACCAGCAGCTACGGTTTTGTTATTTACGAGCAGTACTTC | CTSSYGFVIYEQYF
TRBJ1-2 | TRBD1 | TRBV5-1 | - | TGCGCCAGCAGCGTCGGACAGGGCGCCTATGGCTACACCTTC | CASSVGQGAYGYTF
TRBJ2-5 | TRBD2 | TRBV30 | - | TGTGCCTGGAGTCGTAGCGGGCTCCAAGAGACCCAGTACTTC | CAWSRSGLQETQYF
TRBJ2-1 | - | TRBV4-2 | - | TGTGCCAGCAGCCAAGTTTCAATATCCCGAGCTTACAATGAGCAGTTCTTC | CASSQVSISRAYNEQFF
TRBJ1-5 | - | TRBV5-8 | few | TGTGCCAGCAGCTTGGACAGGCAGCCCCAGCATTTT | CASSLDRQPQHF
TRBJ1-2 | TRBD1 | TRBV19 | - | TGTGCCAGTAGTATCGGGACAGGGAACTATGGCTACACCTTC | CASSIGTGNYGYTF
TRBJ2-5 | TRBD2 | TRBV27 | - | TGTGCCAGCAGCTTCTCCGGGAGGGCTACGGGGGGAGAGACCCAGTACTTC | CASSFSGRATGGETQYF
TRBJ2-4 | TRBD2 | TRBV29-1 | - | TGCAGCGTATGGGGGGCGGGGGGACCGCTAGCCAAAAACATTCAGTACTTC | CSVWGAGGPLAKNIQYF
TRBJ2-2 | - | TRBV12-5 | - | TGTGCTAGTGGTCCCGAGGTGACCGGGGAGCTGTTTTTT | CASGPEVTGELFF
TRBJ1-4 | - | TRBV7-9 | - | TGTGCCAGCAGCTTGGCAGGGGCCAGCAACCCTCGAAAACTGTTTTTT | CASSLAGASNPRKLFF